What follows is one T cell receptor (beta chain) and its context. The antigen is not known. In making TCR beta libraries, quantitative 5'-RACE with molecular barcodes was used. Via MiXCR, TCRdb re-called the 5' RACE reads, giving one row per CDR3 protein. Among 100,000 or so distinct CDR3 sequences listed, roughly 9% were seen once. Trimming removed 5 bases from V and 2 bases from J, with 20 bases in between. The CDR3 runs 17 residues. The germline V gene encodes CDR1 SGHTA and CDR2 FQGNSA. This specimen comes from a study of CD8 T cells in ankylosing spondylitis. Study-wide findings and caveats: Disease-linked clones displayed a CD8+ phenotype and appeared relatively rarely in peripheral blood. What appeared characteristic of ankylosing spondylitis blood was a TCR beta motif of eight highly homologous variants. Matched ankylosing spondylitis synovial fluid reportedly contained a significantly enriched population of disease-linked clones. Some of the motif variants had earlier been found in reactive arthritis patients' fluid and blood.

The chain uses TRBV7-2 and TRBJ2-3; perhaps D is TRBD1 or TRBD2 (5 bases each). The clonotype was recovered from a male donor with ankylosing spondylitis. Sequencing was carried out using blood, either unsorted or a sorted T cell fraction (not recorded which). The DNA of the CDR3 is TGTGCCAGCAGCCCATTCACCGGGGCAGGGCCCACAGATACGCAGTATTTT. Its protein product is CASSPFTGAGPTDTQYF.